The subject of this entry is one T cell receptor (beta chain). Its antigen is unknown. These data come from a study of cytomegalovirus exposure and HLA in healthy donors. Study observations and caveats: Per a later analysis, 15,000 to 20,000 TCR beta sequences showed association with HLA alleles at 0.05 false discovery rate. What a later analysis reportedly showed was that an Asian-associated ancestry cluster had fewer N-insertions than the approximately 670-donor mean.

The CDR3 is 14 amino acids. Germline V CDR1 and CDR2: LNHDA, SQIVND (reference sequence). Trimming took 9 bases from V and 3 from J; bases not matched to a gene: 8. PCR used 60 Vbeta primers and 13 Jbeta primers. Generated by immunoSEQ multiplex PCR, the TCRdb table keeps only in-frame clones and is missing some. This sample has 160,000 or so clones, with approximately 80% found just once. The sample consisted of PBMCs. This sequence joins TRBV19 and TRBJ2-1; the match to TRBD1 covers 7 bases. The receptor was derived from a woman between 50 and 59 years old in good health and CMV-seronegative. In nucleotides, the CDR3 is TGTGCCAGCCGGACAGGTTCGATCTACAATGAGCAGTTCTTC. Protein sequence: CASRTGSIYNEQFF.